The clone carrying this TCR beta chain was seen only once. No antigen is known for it. This sample was included in a study of shared clonotypes between healthy human individuals. The repertoire was sequenced with immunoSEQ multiplex PCR; TCRdb's copy has only in-frame clones and lacks some. Of around 1 million clones listed, approximately 80% are singletons. None of the donors, who were healthy HIV-negative adults, had recently had acute infections or vaccinations. The study, taken as a whole, reports: Despite large depth, sorted-subset datasets appeared incompletely sequenced.

The TCR originated in a man between 18 and 35 years old in good health. Sequencing input: memory CD4+ T cells sorted from blood. The subset: CD45RA-negative fraction.

The DNA for the CDR3 is TGTGCCAGCAGCCCCCAACAGGGAAGCACTGAAGCTTTCTTT. This gives the protein CASSPQQGSTEAFF. This rearrangement joins TRBV7-3 to TRBJ1-1; tentatively, D is TRBD1 (6 bases). Deletions cut 5 bases from V and 4 bases from J, with 14 bases between. The CDR3 consists of 14 residues. CDR1 is SGHTA, CDR2 FQGTGA, per germline.